This T cell receptor (beta chain) stems from a study of human T cells and chemical hapten exposure. Each cDNA molecule in the library carried unique molecular identifiers. One entry per CDR3 protein results from TCRdb running MiXCR on the RACE reads. The sample holds about 40,000 distinct CDR3 sequences, just under 9% seen once. The germline V gene encodes CDR1 LGHNA and CDR2 YNFKEQ. This CDR3 contains 17 residues. V shed 4 bases, J shed 5 bases, and the junction held 10 bases outside the gene matches. The table lists this clonotype with many counts. The antigen is undetermined. Study-level points and caveats: In comparison with controls, expanded TCRs gave rise to a significantly larger number of large CDR3 similarity clusters.

The time point: patch test 2, 6 weeks after DPC sensitization. Stated treatment: therapeutic diphenylcyclopropenone sensitization with weekly scalp DPC. Participating donors were patients with alopecia, aged 18 to 70 years, considered appropriate candidates for DPC. The clonotype comes from a middle-aged woman with alopecia areata. Some clones in this sample may be carry-over from other donors' samples. V gene TRBV4-2 combines with J gene TRBJ1-6; 8 bases agree with TRBD1. Specimen: whole blood, collected in connection with sensitization to the hapten diphenylcyclopropenone (DPC). The CDR3 DNA is TGTGCCAGCAGCCCGGGCCTACAGGGGGATAATAATTCACCCCTCCACTTT. This translates into CASSPGLQGDNNSPLHF.